The 29 T cell receptor beta chains below all came from one sample that was sequenced in a study of STAT5B mutations in CD4+ large granular lymphocyte leukemia. Profiled with immunoSEQ multiplex PCR; TCRdb holds only in-frame clones, not every one. The data contain some 20,000 clones, roughly 79% of them singletons. Sequencing input: CD4+ T cells from blood buffy coats. The source is a human donor in good health.

The chain uses TRBV19 and TRBJ1-2; D is unclear. Trimming pared 4 bases from V and 2 bases from J, leaving 8 bases between. There are 13 residues in the CDR3. From germline, CDR1 is LNHDA and CDR2 SQIVND (reference sequence). The CDR3 coding sequence is TGTGCCAGTAGTAGAGGGAGGAACTATGGCTACACCTTC. The encoded protein is CASSRGRNYGYTF.

This chain uses TRBV7-3 with TRBJ1-1; TRBD1 is a possible D gene (6 bases). The CDR3 runs 13 residues. V dropped 5 bases and J dropped 4 bases, with 11 bases sitting between them. Germline values: CDR1 SGHTA, CDR2 FQGTGA. CDR3 sequence: CASSAPGATEAFF. The CDR3 bases are TGTGCCAGCAGCGCCCCGGGGGCCACTGAAGCTTTCTTT. Using reference TRBV7-3 and TRBJ1-1 for the parts outside the CDR3, the full variable domain is GAGVSQTPSNKVTEKGKYVELRCDPISGHTALYWYRQSLGQGPEFLIYFQGTGAADDSGLPNDRFFAVRPEGSVSTLKIQRTERGDSAVYLCASSAPGATEAFFGQGTRLTVV.

This chain joins TRBV9 and TRBJ2-1, with D possibly matching TRBD1 (6 bases). V was pared by 3 bases and J by 9 bases, with 13 bases between. Looked up from germline, CDR1 is SGDLS and CDR2 is YYNGEE. This CDR3 contains 13 residues. CDR3 coding DNA: TGTGCCAGCAGCGCGAGACAGGTTGGTGAGCAGTTCTTC. This gives the protein CASSARQVGEQFF. Complete variable domain (other parts from reference TRBV9 and TRBJ2-1): DSGVTQTPKHLITATGQRVTLRCSPRSGDLSVYWYQQSLDQGLQFLIQYYNGEERAKGNILERFSAQQFPDLHSELNLSSLELGDSALYFCASSARQVGEQFFGPGTRLTVL.

This chain links TRBV27 with TRBJ2-7; no reliable D call. Germline V gives CDR1 MNHEY, CDR2 SMNVEV (reference sequence). This CDR3 spans 14 amino acids. Trimming cost V 6 bases and J 3 bases, with 15 bases left between them. The CDR3 reads CASSSKGGRYEQYF. For the CDR3, the DNA is TGTGCCAGCAGCTCGAAGGGCGGACGCTACGAGCAGTACTTC.

The chain recombines TRBV6-6 with TRBJ2-7; 8 positions match TRBD1. Germline V gene lookup returns CDR1 MNHNY and CDR2 SVGAGI (reference sequence). V lost 4 bases to trimming and J lost 2 bases; unmatched junction nucleotides: 7. CDR3 size: 15 residues. The CDR3 spells CASSFLTGATYEQYF. The CDR3 DNA reads as TGTGCCAGCAGTTTCTTGACAGGGGCCACCTACGAGCAGTACTTC.

This clone was found once. This sequence joins TRBV19 and TRBJ2-7; either TRBD1 or TRBD2 may fit D (5 bases each). The CDR3 runs 15 residues. V gave up 5 bases and J gave up 4 bases, with 18 bases separating them. The germline CDR1 and CDR2 sequences are LNHDA and SQIVND (reference sequence). CDR3 nucleotides: TGTGCCAGTAGTGAAGCCCCGGGACCGCTTTACGAGCAGTACTTC. Amino acids: CASSEAPGPLYEQYF.

This clone turned up a few times. The V gene is TRBV5-1, the J gene TRBJ1-5; unclear D gene. The CDR3 extends over 14 amino acids. From germline, CDR1 is SGHRS and CDR2 YFSETQ. Trimming left V 2 bases short and J 5 bases short, with 11 bases between. CDR3 nucleotides: TGCGCCAGCAGCTTAAATGGCCTAGATCAGCCCCAGCATTTT. Amino acids: CASSLNGLDQPQHF.

The chain joins TRBV6-4 to TRBJ1-5; 9 bases match TRBD1. CDR1 MRHNA and CDR2 SNTAGT come from the germline V gene. This CDR3 contains 15 residues. J lost 3 bases, V lost 10 bases, and 10 bases had no gene match. For the CDR3, the DNA is TGTGCCAACTTTTCCGGGACAGGGAACAATCAGCCCCAGCATTTT. Its protein is CANFSGTGNNQPQHF.

The V and J genes are TRBV18 and TRBJ2-3; the D gene is possibly TRBD1 (6 bases). CDR3 length: 16 residues. Germline V gives CDR1 KGHSH, CDR2 LQKENI. V was pared by 3 bases and J by 2 bases, with 15 bases between. The CDR3 bases are TGTGCCAGCTCACCGAAACAGGGTACCGTCACAGATACGCAGTATTTT. Protein: CASSPKQGTVTDTQYF.

This clone was observed a few times. The chain joins TRBV10-3 to TRBJ2-7, with 8 positions matching TRBD1. V was pared by 8 bases and J by 5 bases, with 8 bases of the junction left unmatched. Germline CDR1 reads ENHRY; CDR2 reads SYGVKD. The CDR3 spans 13 residues. This CDR3 is CAIGDRSINEQYF. The CDR3 nucleotides are TGTGCCATCGGGGACAGGTCTATTAACGAGCAGTACTTC.

The CDR3 DNA reads as TGTGCCATCACGCTCCGGGCTTACGAGCAGTACTTC. Translating gives CAITLRAYEQYF. V and J are TRBV10-3 and TRBJ2-7; no reliable D call. This CDR3 has 12 amino acids. V was trimmed by 7 bases and J by 4 bases, leaving 11 bases between them. CDR1 ENHRY and CDR2 SYGVKD come from the germline V gene.

The rearrangement links TRBV2 to TRBJ2-1; TRBD1 matches 9 bases. The V and J ends lost 6 bases and 3 bases, in that order; junction bases with no gene match: 0. The germline CDR1 and CDR2 sequences are SNHLY and FYNNEI. The CDR3 loop spans 13 amino acids. The CDR3 spells CASRDRGYNEQFF. The CDR3 DNA sequence: TGTGCCAGCAGGGACAGGGGCTACAATGAGCAGTTCTTC.

As regards this clone: One end of the junction is discordant with germline, which a read error may explain. The same CDR3 is also encoded by other DNA sequences in this sample. This chain connects TRBV9 to TRBJ2-7, with D maybe TRBD2 (5 bases). Germline values: CDR1 SGDLS, CDR2 YYNGEE. CDR3 length equals 14 residues. CDR3 sequence: CASSVGGSSYEQYF. The CDR3 coding sequence is TGCGCCAGCAGCGTAGGAGGCAGCTCCTACGAGCAGTACTTC. The variable domain in full, with the rest retrieved from reference TRBV9 and TRBJ2-7, is DSGVTQTPKHLITATGQRVTLRCSPRSGDLSVYWYQQSLDQGLQFLIQYYNGEERAKGNILERFSAQQFPDLHSELNLSSLELGDSALYFCASSVGGSSYEQYFGPGTRLTVT.

This chain joins TRBV4-1 and TRBJ1-1; D ambiguous. Germline V gene data show CDR1 as MGHRA and CDR2 as YSYEKL. Trimming pared 0 bases from V and 6 bases from J, leaving 14 bases between. The CDR3 is made up of 15 amino acids. This chain's CDR3 is CASSQDRQAGAEAFF. The CDR3, as DNA: TGCGCCAGCAGCCAAGATCGGCAGGCTGGGGCTGAAGCTTTCTTT.

V and J are TRBV6-5 and TRBJ2-2; 7 nucleotides match TRBD1. With V trimmed by 5 bases and J by 0 bases, 3 bases remained unmatched. The CDR3 has 15 residues. Germline CDR1 is MNHEY and CDR2 is SVGAGI. CDR3 coding DNA: TGTGCCAGCAGTCCCGGGACAGCGAACACCGGGGAGCTGTTTTTT. This sequence encodes CASSPGTANTGELFF.

In this sample, this clone turned up a few times. The rearrangement links TRBV5-1 to TRBJ1-1; the D gene is possibly TRBD1 (5 bases). Germline V lookup: CDR1 SGHRS, CDR2 YFSETQ. The CDR3 sequence is 14 residues long. With 4 bases removed from V and 0 bases from J, the gap between germline ends came to 10 bases. This CDR3 is CASSPRQMNTEAFF. CDR3 DNA: TGCGCCAGCAGCCCCAGACAGATGAACACTGAAGCTTTCTTT.

V and J are TRBV7-9 and TRBJ2-1; D is ambiguous. The CDR3 spans 15 residues. Trimming stripped 4 bases from V and 12 bases from J, with 22 bases between. Looked up from germline, CDR1 is SEHNR and CDR2 is FQNEAQ (reference sequence). CDR3 loop: CASSSGVVLIGGQFF. The CDR3 DNA follows: TGTGCCAGCAGCTCTGGGGTAGTCCTGATCGGTGGGCAGTTCTTC.

This clone has just one count. The chain recombines TRBV18 with TRBJ2-3; possible D gene TRBD2, 6 bases. The CDR3 loop spans 15 amino acids. V shed 6 bases and J shed 4 bases, with 17 bases lying between them. Germline lookup yields CDR1 KGHSH and CDR2 LQKENI. The CDR3 loop is CASSEQAGMSDTQYF. DNA for the CDR3: TGTGCCAGCTCCGAACAGGCGGGGATGTCAGATACGCAGTATTTT.

The genes are TRBV25-1 and TRBJ2-3; D call uncertain. The CDR3 has 13 amino acids. Trimming cost V 6 bases and J 1 base, with 8 bases left between them. CDR1 is MGHDK and CDR2 is SYGVNS in the germline V gene. CDR3 residues: CASSVSGTDTQYF. The CDR3 DNA follows: TGTGCCAGCAGCGTCAGTGGCACAGATACGCAGTATTTT.

The rearrangement joins TRBV6-6 to TRBJ2-1; 7 positions agree with TRBD1. The CDR3 consists of 16 residues. The junction had 14 bases not matched to a gene; V was cut back by 7 bases and J by 5 bases. CDR1 is MNHNY and CDR2 is SVGAGI in the germline V gene (reference sequence). The CDR3 spells CASTAARTGLDNEQFF. CDR3 DNA: TGTGCCAGCACCGCGGCCCGGACAGGCCTGGACAATGAGCAGTTCTTC.

V gene TRBV15 combines with J gene TRBJ1-1, with 7 positions matching TRBD1. Germline loops: CDR1 LNHNV, CDR2 YYDKDF (reference sequence). This CDR3 region has 16 residues. The V gene end was trimmed by 0 bases and the J gene end by 0 bases; junction bases not matched to a gene: 4. CDR3 bases: TGTGCCACCAGCAGAGATCCGGGACAGCTGAACACTGAAGCTTTCTTT. Its protein product is CATSRDPGQLNTEAFF. Together with reference TRBV15 and TRBJ1-1, the CDR3 gives the full variable domain: DAMVIQNPRYQVTQFGKPVTLSCSQTLNHNVMYWYQQKSSQAPKLLFHYYDKDFNNEADTPDNFQSRRPNTSFCFLDIRSPGLGDTAMYLCATSRDPGQLNTEAFFGQGTRLTVV.

The rearrangement joins TRBV18 to TRBJ2-3; 7 bases match TRBD1. J gave up 2 bases and V 3 bases, and 14 bases lay outside the gene matches. The CDR3 loop spans 18 amino acids. Looked up from germline, CDR1 is KGHSH and CDR2 is LQKENI. In DNA, the CDR3 is TGTGCCAGCTCACCGTTCGGGTTACAGGGGAAGGCCACAGATACGCAGTATTTT. This gives the protein CASSPFGLQGKATDTQYF.

V gene TRBV9 combines with J gene TRBJ2-7, with a weak D call TRBD1 (6 bases). The CDR3 contains 14 residues. V was shortened by 0 bases and J by 7 bases, with 14 bases between the two germline ends. In germline, CDR1 is SGDLS, CDR2 YYNGEE. In DNA form, the CDR3 reads TGTGCCAGCAGCGTAGGGCAGGGGCGGTATGAGCAGTACTTC. This codes for CASSVGQGRYEQYF.

The V call is TRBV19, the J call TRBJ1-1; D call uncertain. The CDR3 spans 14 residues. Between the trimmed V and J ends, which lost 2 bases and 7 bases, there was a span of 14 bases. Germline V gives CDR1 LNHDA, CDR2 SQIVND (reference sequence). In DNA, the CDR3 is TGTGCCAGTAGTATAAAGGCCTCAGCCCTTGAAGCTTTCTTT. Residues: CASSIKASALEAFF.

The rearrangement links TRBV5-4 to TRBJ2-7; 7 positions agree with TRBD2. Unmatched junction bases numbered 10, after V lost 5 bases and J lost 2 bases. CDR3 length equals 15 residues. CDR1 and CDR2 from the germline V gene are SGHNT and YYREEE (reference sequence). CDR3 nucleotide sequence: TGTGCCAGCAGTCAGTATAGGGCGGGAGCCTACGAGCAGTACTTC. Translation: CASSQYRAGAYEQYF.

The chain links TRBV5-8 to TRBJ2-1, with 14 bases matching TRBD2. The CDR3 has 15 amino acids. CDR1 is SGHTS and CDR2 is YDEGEE in the germline V gene. Unmatched junction bases numbered 4, after V lost 3 bases and J lost 8 bases. This CDR3 reads CASSSGLAGVDEQFF. CDR3 DNA: TGTGCCAGCAGCTCGGGACTAGCGGGAGTGGATGAGCAGTTCTTC.

This chain joins TRBV27 and TRBJ1-6; D uncertain. In germline, CDR1 is MNHEY, CDR2 SMNVEV (reference sequence). Between the trimmed V and J ends, which lost 2 bases and 9 bases, there was a span of 14 bases. This CDR3 has 15 amino acids. The CDR3 bases are TGTGCCAGCAGTTTACATGGACGAGGTGGTTCACCCCTCCACTTT. Translating gives CASSLHGRGGSPLHF.

This rearrangement joins TRBV28 to TRBJ1-1; D gene uncertain. The germline V and J ends were trimmed by 3 bases and 1 base, with 12 bases remaining between them. Germline V gene data show CDR1 as MDHEN and CDR2 as SYDVKM. The CDR3 is 15 amino acids. The CDR3 region is CASSFRVPGNTEAFF. The CDR3 DNA reads TGTGCCAGCAGTTTTCGAGTCCCAGGGAACACTGAAGCTTTCTTT.

The rearrangement joins TRBV11-2 to TRBJ2-7; D could derive from TRBD1 or TRBD2 (5 bases each). Trimming cost V 2 bases and J 3 bases, with 11 bases left between them. The CDR3 is made up of 14 amino acids. Germline V gives CDR1 SGHAT, CDR2 FQNNGV. CDR3 in amino acids: CASSLFEGSYEQYF. In nucleotides, the CDR3 is TGTGCCAGCAGCTTATTCGAGGGGAGCTACGAGCAGTACTTC.